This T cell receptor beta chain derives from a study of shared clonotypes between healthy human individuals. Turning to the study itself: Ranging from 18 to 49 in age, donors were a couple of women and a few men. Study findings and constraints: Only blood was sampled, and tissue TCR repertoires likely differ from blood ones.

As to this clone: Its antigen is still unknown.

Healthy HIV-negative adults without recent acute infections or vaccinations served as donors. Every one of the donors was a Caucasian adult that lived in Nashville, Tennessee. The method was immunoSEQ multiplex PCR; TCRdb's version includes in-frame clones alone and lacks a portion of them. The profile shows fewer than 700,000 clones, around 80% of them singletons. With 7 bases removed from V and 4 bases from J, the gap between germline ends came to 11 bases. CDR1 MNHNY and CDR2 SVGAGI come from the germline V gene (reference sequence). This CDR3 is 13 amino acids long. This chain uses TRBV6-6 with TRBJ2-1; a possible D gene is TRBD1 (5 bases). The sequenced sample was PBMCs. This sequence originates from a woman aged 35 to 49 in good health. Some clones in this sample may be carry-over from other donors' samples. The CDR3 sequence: CASNIDSYNEQFF. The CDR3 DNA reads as TGTGCCAGCAACATCGACAGTTACAATGAGCAGTTCTTC.